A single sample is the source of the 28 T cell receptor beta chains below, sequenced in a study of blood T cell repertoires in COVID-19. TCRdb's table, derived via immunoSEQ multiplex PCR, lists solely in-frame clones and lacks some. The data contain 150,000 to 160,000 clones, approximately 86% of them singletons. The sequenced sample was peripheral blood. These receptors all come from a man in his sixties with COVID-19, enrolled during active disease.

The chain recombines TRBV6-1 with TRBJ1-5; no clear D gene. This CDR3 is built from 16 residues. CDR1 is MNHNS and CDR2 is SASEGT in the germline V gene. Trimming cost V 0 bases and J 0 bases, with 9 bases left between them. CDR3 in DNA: TGTGCCAGCAGTGAAGCGGCAGTGTATAGCAATCAGCCCCAGCATTTT. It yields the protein CASSEAAVYSNQPQHF.

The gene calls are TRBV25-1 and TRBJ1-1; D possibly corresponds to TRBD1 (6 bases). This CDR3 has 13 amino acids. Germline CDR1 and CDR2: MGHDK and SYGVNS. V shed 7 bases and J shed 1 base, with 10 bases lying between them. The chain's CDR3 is CASTGQPNTEAFF. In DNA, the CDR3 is TGTGCCAGCACCGGACAGCCGAACACTGAAGCTTTCTTT.

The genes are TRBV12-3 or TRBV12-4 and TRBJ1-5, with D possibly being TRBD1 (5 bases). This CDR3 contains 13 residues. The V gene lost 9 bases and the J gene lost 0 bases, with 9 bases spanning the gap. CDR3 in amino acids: CASRGYSNQPQHF. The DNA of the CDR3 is TGTGCCAGTAGGGGATATAGCAATCAGCCCCAGCATTTT.

The CDR3 sequence: CASSSLAGSFNEQFF. The CDR3 DNA reads TGTGCCAGCAGCTCACTAGCGGGATCTTTCAATGAGCAGTTCTTC. This rearrangement joins TRBV11-2 to TRBJ2-1, with 10 bases lining up with TRBD2. Germline CDR1 is SGHAT and CDR2 is FQNNGV. This CDR3 is built from 15 residues. The trim removed 4 bases at V and 6 bases at J, leaving 6 bases unmatched.

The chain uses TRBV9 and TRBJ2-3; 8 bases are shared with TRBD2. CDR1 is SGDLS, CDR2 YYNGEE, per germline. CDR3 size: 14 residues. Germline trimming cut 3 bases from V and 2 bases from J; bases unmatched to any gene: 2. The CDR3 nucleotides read TGTGCCAGCAGCGCGGGACTAGACACAGATACGCAGTATTTT. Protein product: CASSAGLDTDTQYF. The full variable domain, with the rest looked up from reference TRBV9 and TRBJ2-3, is DSGVTQTPKHLITATGQRVTLRCSPRSGDLSVYWYQQSLDQGLQFLIQYYNGEERAKGNILERFSAQQFPDLHSELNLSSLELGDSALYFCASSAGLDTDTQYFGPGTRLTVL.

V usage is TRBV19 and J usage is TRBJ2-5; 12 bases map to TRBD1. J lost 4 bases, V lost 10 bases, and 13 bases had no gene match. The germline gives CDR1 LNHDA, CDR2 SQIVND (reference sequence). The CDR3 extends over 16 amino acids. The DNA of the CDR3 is TGTGCCACCTCATGGGGGACAGGGGGCATACGAGAGACCCAGTACTTC. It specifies CATSWGTGGIRETQYF.

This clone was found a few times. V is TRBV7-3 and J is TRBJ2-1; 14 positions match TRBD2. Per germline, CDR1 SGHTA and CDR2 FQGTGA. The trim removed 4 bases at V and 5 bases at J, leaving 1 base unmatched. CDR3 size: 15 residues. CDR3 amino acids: CASSSGLAGDNEQFF. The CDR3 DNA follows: TGTGCCAGCAGCTCGGGACTAGCGGGAGACAATGAGCAGTTCTTC.

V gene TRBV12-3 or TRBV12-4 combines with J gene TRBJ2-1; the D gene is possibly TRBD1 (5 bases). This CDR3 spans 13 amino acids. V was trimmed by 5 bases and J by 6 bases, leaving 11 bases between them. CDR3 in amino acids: CASSPRVRNEQFF. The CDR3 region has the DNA TGTGCCAGCAGTCCCAGGGTCCGCAATGAGCAGTTCTTC.

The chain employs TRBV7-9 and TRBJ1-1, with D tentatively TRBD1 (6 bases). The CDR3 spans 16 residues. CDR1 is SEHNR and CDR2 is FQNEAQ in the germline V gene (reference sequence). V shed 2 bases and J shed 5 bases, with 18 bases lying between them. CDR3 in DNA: TGTGCCAGCAGCTTATCGCAGGGGAGTCGGGGAACTGAAGCTTTCTTT. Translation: CASSLSQGSRGTEAFF.

The DNA for the CDR3 is TGTGCCAGCAGCGCCGGGACTAGCGGGCTGAATGAGCAGTTCTTC. It codes for CASSAGTSGLNEQFF. V gene TRBV9 combines with J gene TRBJ2-1; TRBD2 matches at 12 bases. Germline lookup yields CDR1 SGDLS and CDR2 YYNGEE. With V trimmed by 3 bases and J by 7 bases, 5 bases remained unmatched. This CDR3 region has 15 residues.

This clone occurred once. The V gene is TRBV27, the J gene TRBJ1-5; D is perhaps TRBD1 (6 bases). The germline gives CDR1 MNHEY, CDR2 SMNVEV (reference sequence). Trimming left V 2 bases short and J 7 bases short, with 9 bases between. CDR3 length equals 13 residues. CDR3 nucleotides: TGTGCCAGCAGTTTAGGGGGCCGGCAGCCCCAGCATTTT. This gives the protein CASSLGGRQPQHF.

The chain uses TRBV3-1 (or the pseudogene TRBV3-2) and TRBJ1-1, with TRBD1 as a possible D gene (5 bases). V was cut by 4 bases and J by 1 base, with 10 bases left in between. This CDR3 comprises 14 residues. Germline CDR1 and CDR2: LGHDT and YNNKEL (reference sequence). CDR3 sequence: CASSPVGENTEAFF. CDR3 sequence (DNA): TGTGCCAGCAGCCCGGTAGGGGAGAACACTGAAGCTTTCTTT.

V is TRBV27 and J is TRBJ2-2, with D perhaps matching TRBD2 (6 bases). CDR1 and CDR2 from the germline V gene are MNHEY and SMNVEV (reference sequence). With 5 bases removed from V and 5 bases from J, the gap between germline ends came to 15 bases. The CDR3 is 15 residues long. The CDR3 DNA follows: TGTGCCAGCAGTCTATTGGGACTGAAAACCGGGGAGCTGTTTTTT. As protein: CASSLLGLKTGELFF.

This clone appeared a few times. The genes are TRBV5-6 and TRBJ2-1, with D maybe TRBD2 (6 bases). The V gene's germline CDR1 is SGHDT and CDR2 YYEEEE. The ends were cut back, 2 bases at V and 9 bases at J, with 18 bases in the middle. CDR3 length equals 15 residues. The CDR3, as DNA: TGTGCCAGCAGCTTCATCTCAGGCGGGACCGGTGAGCAGTTCTTC. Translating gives CASSFISGGTGEQFF. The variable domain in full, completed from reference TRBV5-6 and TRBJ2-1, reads DAGVTQSPTHLIKTRGQQVTLRCSPKSGHDTVSWYQQALGQGPQFIFQYYEEEERQRGNFPDRFSGHQFPNYSSELNVNALLLGDSALYLCASSFISGGTGEQFFGPGTRLTVL.

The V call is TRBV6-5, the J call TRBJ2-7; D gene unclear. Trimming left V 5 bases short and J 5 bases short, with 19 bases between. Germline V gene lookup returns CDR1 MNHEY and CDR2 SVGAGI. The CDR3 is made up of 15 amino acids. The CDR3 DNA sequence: TGTGCCAGCAGTATATCGGGTAGCCGTATCCACGAGCAGTACTTC. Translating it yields CASSISGSRIHEQYF.

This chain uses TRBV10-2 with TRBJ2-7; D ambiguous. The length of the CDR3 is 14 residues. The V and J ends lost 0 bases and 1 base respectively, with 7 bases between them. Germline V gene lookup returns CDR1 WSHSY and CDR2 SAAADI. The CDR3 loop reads CASSESGPSYEQYF. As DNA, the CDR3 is TGCGCCAGCAGTGAGTCGGGCCCATCCTACGAGCAGTACTTC.

CDR3 residues: CASSSDSGTAYNEQFF. CDR3 sequence (DNA): TGTGCCAGCAGCTCGGATTCCGGGACAGCCTACAATGAGCAGTTCTTC. The V and J genes are TRBV5-5 and TRBJ2-1, with 7 nucleotides matching TRBD1. Germline loops: CDR1 SGHKS, CDR2 YYEKEE (reference sequence). V lost 3 bases, J lost 2 bases, and 8 bases stayed unmatched. The CDR3 is 16 amino acids.

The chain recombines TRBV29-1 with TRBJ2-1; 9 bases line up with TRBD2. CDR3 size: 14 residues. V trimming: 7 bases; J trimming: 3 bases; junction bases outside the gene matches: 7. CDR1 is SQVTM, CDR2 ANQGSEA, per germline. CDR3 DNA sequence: TGCAGCGCTAAAGGACTAGCGAACTACAATGAGCAGTTCTTC. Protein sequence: CSAKGLANYNEQFF.

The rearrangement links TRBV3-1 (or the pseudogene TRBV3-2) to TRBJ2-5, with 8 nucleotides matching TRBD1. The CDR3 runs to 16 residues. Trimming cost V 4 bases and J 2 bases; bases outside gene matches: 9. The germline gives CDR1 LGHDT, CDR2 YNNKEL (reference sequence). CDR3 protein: CASSPRGRGRQETQYF. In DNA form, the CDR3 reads TGTGCCAGCAGCCCCCGCGGCAGGGGGCGGCAAGAGACCCAGTACTTC.

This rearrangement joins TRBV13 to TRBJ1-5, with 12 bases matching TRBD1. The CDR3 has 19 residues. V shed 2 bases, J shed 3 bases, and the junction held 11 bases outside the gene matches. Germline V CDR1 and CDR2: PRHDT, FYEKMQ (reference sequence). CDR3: CASSLRTGTGGFDNQPQHF. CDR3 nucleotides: TGTGCCAGCAGCTTACGAACCGGGACAGGGGGCTTTGACAATCAGCCCCAGCATTTT.

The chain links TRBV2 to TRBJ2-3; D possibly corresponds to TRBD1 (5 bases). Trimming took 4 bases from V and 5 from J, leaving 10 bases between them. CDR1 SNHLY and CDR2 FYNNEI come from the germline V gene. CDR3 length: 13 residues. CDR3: CASSARELDTQYF. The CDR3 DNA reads TGTGCCAGCAGTGCCAGGGAACTAGATACGCAGTATTTT.

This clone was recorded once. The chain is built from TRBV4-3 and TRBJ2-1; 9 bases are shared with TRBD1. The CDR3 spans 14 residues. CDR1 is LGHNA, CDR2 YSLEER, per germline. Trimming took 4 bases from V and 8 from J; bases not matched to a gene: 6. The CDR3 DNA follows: TGCGCCAGCAGCCCTGGACAGGGGAGGGATGAGCAGTTCTTC. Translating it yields CASSPGQGRDEQFF.

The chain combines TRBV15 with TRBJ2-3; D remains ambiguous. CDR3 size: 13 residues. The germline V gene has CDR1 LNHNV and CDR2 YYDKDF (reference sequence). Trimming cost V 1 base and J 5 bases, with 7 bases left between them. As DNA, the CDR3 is TGTGCCACCAGCAGAGGTTACGGAGATACGCAGTATTTT. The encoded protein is CATSRGYGDTQYF.

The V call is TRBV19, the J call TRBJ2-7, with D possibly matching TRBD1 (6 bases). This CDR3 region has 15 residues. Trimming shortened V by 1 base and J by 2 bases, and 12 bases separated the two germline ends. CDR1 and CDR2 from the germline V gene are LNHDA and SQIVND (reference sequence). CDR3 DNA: TGTGCCAGTAGTATAGGGGGACAAGGGACCTACGAGCAGTACTTC. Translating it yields CASSIGGQGTYEQYF. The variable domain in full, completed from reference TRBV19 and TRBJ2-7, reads DGGITQSPKYLFRKEGQNVTLSCEQNLNHDAMYWYRQDPGQGLRLIYYSQIVNDFQKGDIAEGYSVSREKKESFPLTVTSAQKNPTAFYLCASSIGGQGTYEQYFGPGTRLTVT.

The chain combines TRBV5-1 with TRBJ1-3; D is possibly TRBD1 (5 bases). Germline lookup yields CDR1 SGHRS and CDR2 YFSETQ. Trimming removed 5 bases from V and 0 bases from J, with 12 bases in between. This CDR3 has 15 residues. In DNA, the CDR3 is TGCGCCAGCAGGCCATCGACAGTCTCTGGAAACACCATATATTTT. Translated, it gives CASRPSTVSGNTIYF.

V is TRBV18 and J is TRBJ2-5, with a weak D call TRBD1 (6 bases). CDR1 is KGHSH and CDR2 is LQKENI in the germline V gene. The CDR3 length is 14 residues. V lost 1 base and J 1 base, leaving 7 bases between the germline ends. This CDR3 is CASSPRGLQETQYF. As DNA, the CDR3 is TGTGCCAGCTCACCACGGGGGCTCCAAGAGACCCAGTACTTC.

The CDR3: CATSDSSGGFSYNEQFF. The CDR3 DNA reads as TGTGCCACCAGTGATAGTAGCGGGGGGTTCTCCTACAATGAGCAGTTCTTC. This chain connects TRBV24-1 to TRBJ2-1, with 10 bases identical to TRBD2. The CDR3 covers 17 residues. CDR1 is KGHDR and CDR2 is SFDVKD in the germline V gene. V lost 3 bases and J lost 0; bases outside the gene matches: 4.

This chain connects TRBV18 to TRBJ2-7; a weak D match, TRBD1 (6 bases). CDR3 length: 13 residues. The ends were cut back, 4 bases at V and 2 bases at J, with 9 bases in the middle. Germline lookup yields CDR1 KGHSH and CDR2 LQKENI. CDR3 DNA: TGTGCCAGCTCACGCCAGGGGCCCTACGAGCAGTACTTC. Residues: CASSRQGPYEQYF.